These T cell receptor beta chains were read from a single sample in a study of T cells after yellow fever vaccination. TCRdb used MiXCR to reprocess the 5' RACE reads, holding one entry per CDR3 protein. The table includes under 500,000 distinct CDR3 sequences, about 17% detected once. The sequencing here drew on PBMCs, taken before the yellow fever booster vaccination. The receptors shown here come from a man aged 18 to 35 who received the YFV17D yellow fever vaccine. Each CDR3 is given with its conserved first and last residue. Each record gives: V gene, D gene, J gene, clone size, CDR3 protein, CDR3 DNA. A D gene is named only where the DNA matches it firmly. The listing skips clone size in some rows; elsewhere it reads once, few, many or a size class.

TRBV7-9,NA,TRBJ2-7,NA,CASSLRSGAPYEQYF,TGTGCCAGCAGCCTTAGGTCGGGGGCCCCCTACGAGCAGTACTTC
TRBV20-1,TRBD2,TRBJ2-1,few,CSARAFGGSSYNEQFF,TGCAGTGCTAGAGCATTTGGCGGGAGCTCCTACAATGAGCAGTTCTTC
TRBV27,NA,TRBJ2-5,NA,CASSPRDGTQETQYF,TGTGCCAGCAGTCCAAGAGACGGGACCCAAGAGACCCAGTACTTC
TRBV10-1,TRBD1,TRBJ2-1,few,CASSESGTGYNEQFF,TGCGCCAGCAGTGAGTCTGGGACAGGCTACAATGAGCAGTTCTTC
TRBV7-2,NA,TRBJ1-6,NA,CALASSYNSPLHF,TGTGCCCTCGCCAGCTCCTATAATTCACCCCTCCACTTT
TRBV12-3/TRBV12-4,NA,TRBJ2-1,NA,CAASAGTPRLFF,TGTGCCGCGTCCGCGGGGACTCCTCGTTTGTTCTTC
TRBV18,NA,TRBJ1-5,few,CASSVAFSNQPQHF,TGTGCCAGCTCCGTCGCGTTCAGCAATCAGCCCCAGCATTTT
TRBV6-5,NA,TRBJ2-7,NA,CASSYDARPYEQYF,TGTGCCAGCAGTTACGATGCAAGACCCTACGAGCAGTACTTC
TRBV18,NA,TRBJ2-7,NA,CASSQRQGWSREQYF,TGTGCCAGCTCACAAAGGCAGGGGTGGAGTCGCGAGCAGTACTTC
TRBV5-1,NA,TRBJ2-5,NA,CASSFSGRQETQYF,TGCGCCAGCAGCTTTAGCGGTCGTCAAGAGACCCAGTACTTC
TRBV10-3,NA,TRBJ1-2,NA,CAISAMEGAYGYTF,TGTGCCATCAGTGCAATGGAGGGAGCCTATGGCTACACCTTC
TRBV18,TRBD1,TRBJ1-5,NA,CASSRLQGDSNQPQHF,TGTGCCAGCTCACGACTACAGGGGGATAGCAATCAGCCCCAGCATTTT
TRBV5-1,NA,TRBJ1-1,many,CASSLVSNTEAFF,TGTGCCAGCAGCTTGGTTAGTAACACTGAAGCTTTCTTT
TRBV7-9,NA,TRBJ2-3,few,CASSLEMSDTQYF,TGTGCCAGCAGCTTAGAAATGTCAGATACGCAGTATTTT
TRBV6-2/TRBV6-3,TRBD1,TRBJ1-2,NA,CASRRTGRIYGYTF,TGTGCCAGCAGAAGGACAGGAAGGATCTATGGCTACACCTTC
TRBV18,TRBD1,TRBJ2-4,NA,CASHTGQGQNIQYF,TGTGCCAGCCATACCGGACAGGGCCAAAACATTCAGTACTTC
TRBV7-2,NA,TRBJ2-3,many,CASSLEEGVAEPTDTQYF,TGTGCCAGCAGCTTAGAGGAGGGGGTAGCGGAGCCCACAGATACGCAGTATTTT
TRBV5-1,NA,TRBJ2-5,few,CASSYTGSEVAETQYF,TGCGCCAGCAGCTATACGGGGAGCGAGGTAGCAGAGACCCAGTACTTC
TRBV5-1,TRBD1,TRBJ2-1,few,CASSLRTGFTNEQFF,TGCGCCAGCAGCTTGCGGACAGGGTTCACGAATGAGCAGTTCTTC
TRBV5-1,TRBD2,TRBJ2-5,NA,CASSLAPGGETQYF,TGCGCCAGCAGCTTGGCCCCGGGGGGAGAGACCCAGTACTTC